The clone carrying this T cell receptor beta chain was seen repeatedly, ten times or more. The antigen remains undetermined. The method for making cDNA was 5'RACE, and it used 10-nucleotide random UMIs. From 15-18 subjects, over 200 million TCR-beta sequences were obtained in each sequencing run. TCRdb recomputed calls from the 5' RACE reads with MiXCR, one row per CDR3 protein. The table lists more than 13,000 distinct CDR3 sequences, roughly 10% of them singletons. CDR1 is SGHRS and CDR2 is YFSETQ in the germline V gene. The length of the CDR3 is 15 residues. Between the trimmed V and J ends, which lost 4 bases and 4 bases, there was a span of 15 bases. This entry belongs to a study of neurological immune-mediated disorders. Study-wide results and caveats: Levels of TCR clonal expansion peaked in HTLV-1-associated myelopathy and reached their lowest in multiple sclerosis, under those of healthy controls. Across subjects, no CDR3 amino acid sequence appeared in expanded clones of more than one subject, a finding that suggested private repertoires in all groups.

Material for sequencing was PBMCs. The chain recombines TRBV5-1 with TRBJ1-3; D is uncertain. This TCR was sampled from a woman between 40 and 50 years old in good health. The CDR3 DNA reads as TGCGCCAGCAGCCCGGAGGTGGCACAAGGAAACACCATATATTTT. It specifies CASSPEVAQGNTIYF.